What follows describes a single TCR beta chain. This CDR3 has 12 amino acids. Deletions cut 2 bases from V and 4 bases from J, with 6 bases between. Looked up from germline, CDR1 is KGHSH and CDR2 is LQKENI. This table comes from immunoSEQ multiplex PCR, and its TCRdb copy is limited to in-frame clones, with some not included. The sample holds roughly 69,000 clones; more than 75% are singletons and the top ten take about 2.1%. The data originate from a study of control samples from healthy donors and cancer patients. The chain couples TRBV18 to TRBJ2-7, with no clear D. Input material: PBMCs. The TCR originated in a woman between 45 and 60 years old with head and neck cancer. CDR3 in amino acids: CASSPRAYEQYF. DNA for the CDR3: TGTGCCAGCTCACCAAGGGCTTACGAGCAGTACTTC.